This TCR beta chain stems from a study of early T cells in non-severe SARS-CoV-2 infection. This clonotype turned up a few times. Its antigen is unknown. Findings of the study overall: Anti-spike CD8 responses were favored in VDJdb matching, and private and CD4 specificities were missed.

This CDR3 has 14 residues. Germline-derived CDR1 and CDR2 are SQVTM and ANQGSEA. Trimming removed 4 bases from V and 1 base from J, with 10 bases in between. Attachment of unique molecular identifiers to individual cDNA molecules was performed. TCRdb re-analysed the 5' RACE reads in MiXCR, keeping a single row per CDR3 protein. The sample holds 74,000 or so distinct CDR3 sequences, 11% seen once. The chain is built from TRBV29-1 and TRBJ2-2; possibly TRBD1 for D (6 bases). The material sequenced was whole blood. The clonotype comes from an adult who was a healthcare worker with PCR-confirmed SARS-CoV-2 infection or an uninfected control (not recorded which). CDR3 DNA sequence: TGCAGCGTTGCCAGGGGAGAGAACACCGGGGAGCTGTTTTTT. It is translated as CSVARGENTGELFF.